The 17 T cell receptor beta chains below come from one sample, sequenced in a study of T cells in Graves' hyperthyroidism and ophthalmopathy. RNA transcripts yielded amplified TCR beta CDR3 regions. The TCR CDR3 was amplified in a first-round RT-PCR using the HTBI primer set. TCRdb itself ran the multiplex PCR reads through MiXCR, one entry per CDR3 protein. The sample includes 250,000 to 300,000 distinct CDR3 sequences, approximately 15% of them seen just once. The sequencing input was blood. These receptor sequences come from a woman in her sixties with Graves' ophthalmopathy.

This clonotype was detected ten times or more. The V and J genes are TRBV29-1 and TRBJ1-1; D ambiguous. V was shortened by 7 bases and J by 7 bases, with 10 bases between the two germline ends. CDR1 and CDR2 (germline): SQVTM, ANQGSEA. CDR3 length: 10 residues. The CDR3 region is CSADTDEAFF. CDR3 DNA sequence: TGCAGCGCCGATACAGATGAAGCTTTCTTT. Based on the CDR3 plus reference TRBV29-1 and TRBJ1-1, the full variable domain is SAVISQKPSRDICQRGTSLTIQCQVDSQVTMMFWYRQQPGQSLTLIATANQGSEATYESGFVIDKFPISRPNLTFSTLTVSNMSPEDSSIYLCSADTDEAFFGQGTRLTVV.

In its sample, this clonotype was seen many times. The rearrangement uses TRBV7-9 and TRBJ2-7, with D uncertain. CDR1 is SEHNR, CDR2 FQNEAQ, per germline (reference sequence). The CDR3 totals 14 residues. V was clipped by 1 base and J by 3 bases, with 10 bases between them. CDR3: CASSLGPEFYEQYF. CDR3 nucleotide sequence: TGTGCCAGCAGCTTAGGGCCGGAGTTCTACGAGCAGTACTTC.

This clonotype was seen repeatedly, ten times or more. The chain employs TRBV6-4 and TRBJ2-1; D is possibly TRBD2 (6 bases). Trimming removed 4 bases at V and 4 bases at J, with 20 bases between. The CDR3 totals 17 residues. CDR1 and CDR2 (germline): MRHNA, SNTAGT. CDR3 in amino acids: CASSVLPGTYSYNEQFF. The CDR3, as DNA: TGTGCCAGCAGTGTTCTCCCCGGGACTTACAGTTACAATGAGCAGTTCTTC.

V is TRBV29-1 and J is TRBJ2-6, with D possibly matching TRBD1 (5 bases). Germline values: CDR1 SQVTM, CDR2 ANQGSEA. The CDR3 covers 13 residues. V lost 4 bases to trimming and J lost 2 bases, with 6 bases between them. The CDR3: CSVAGPGANVLTF. In nucleotides, the CDR3 is TGCAGCGTTGCAGGGCCTGGGGCCAACGTCCTGACTTTC.

This clonotype was counted ten times or more. CDR3 nucleotides: TGTGCCAGCAGCGTAGACAGGGGAAGGGCTGAAGCTTTCTTT. Translation: CASSVDRGRAEAFF. This chain connects TRBV9 to TRBJ1-1; 7 nucleotides line up with TRBD1. The V and J ends lost 0 bases and 6 bases, in that order; junction bases with no gene match: 5. This CDR3 is built from 14 residues. In germline, CDR1 is SGDLS, CDR2 YYNGEE.

This clonotype was recorded many times. The J gene is TRBJ2-7, the V gene TRBV6-1, with TRBD2 matching over 9 bases. Germline trimming cut 8 bases from V and 4 bases from J; bases unmatched to any gene: 6. Germline CDR1 and CDR2: MNHNS and SASEGT. The CDR3 contains 13 residues. The CDR3 bases are TGTGCCAGCTCGGGACTAGCTTTATACGAGCAGTACTTC. Its translation: CASSGLALYEQYF.

This clonotype came up many times. This CDR3 is CASSSGVLSGYTF. The CDR3 region has the DNA TGTGCCAGCAGTTCCGGGGTTCTTTCGGGCTACACCTTC. This rearrangement joins TRBV28 to TRBJ1-2; no clear D. This CDR3 is built from 13 residues. V dropped 4 bases and J dropped 8 bases, with 14 bases sitting between them. CDR1 is MDHEN and CDR2 is SYDVKM in the germline V gene.

This clonotype was detected once. V is TRBV11-2 and J is TRBJ2-4, with D perhaps TRBD2 (6 bases). This CDR3 contains 15 residues. V was shortened by 4 bases and J by 0 bases, with 10 bases between the two germline ends. Germline V gene data show CDR1 as SGHAT and CDR2 as FQNNGV. In nucleotides, the CDR3 is TGTGCCAGCAGCTCGGGGGTATTAGCCAAAAACATTCAGTACTTC. The encoded protein is CASSSGVLAKNIQYF.

This clonotype has a count of ten or more. The chain joins TRBV27 to TRBJ2-7, with TRBD2 matching 13 bases. V trimming: 2 bases; J trimming: 0 bases; junction bases outside the gene matches: 13. The CDR3 sequence is 20 residues long. Germline CDR1 MNHEY, CDR2 SMNVEV (reference sequence). The CDR3 DNA reads as TGTGCCAGCAGTTTAAGGGTACTAGCGGGAGGGCCTTACCCCTCCTACGAGCAGTACTTC. Protein sequence: CASSLRVLAGGPYPSYEQYF.

This clonotype was counted at least ten times. The chain combines TRBV28 with TRBJ2-4; no definite D call. The CDR3 length is 13 residues. V shed 6 bases and J shed 7 bases, with 13 bases lying between them. In germline, CDR1 is MDHEN, CDR2 SYDVKM. CDR3 sequence: CASSDPQPNIQYF. The CDR3 DNA reads as TGTGCCAGCAGCGATCCCCAACCGAACATTCAGTACTTC.

This clonotype was seen many times. The chain has TRBV10-3 and TRBJ2-7; D not resolved. Germline V gene lookup returns CDR1 ENHRY and CDR2 SYGVKD. V was cut by 4 bases and J by 2 bases, with 6 bases left in between. The CDR3 runs to 12 residues. The CDR3 DNA is TGTGCCATCAGTGCAGGAACCTACGAGCAGTACTTC. Translation: CAISAGTYEQYF.

This clonotype was seen ten or more times. The V call is TRBV6-2 or TRBV6-3, the J call TRBJ2-5; D not resolved. The germline V gene encodes CDR1 MNHEY and CDR2 SVGEGT. V dropped 0 bases and J dropped 0 bases, with 11 bases sitting between them. The CDR3 consists of 16 residues. For the CDR3, the DNA is TGTGCCAGCAGTTACTCTAGATCAACATACCAAGAGACCCAGTACTTC. It yields the protein CASSYSRSTYQETQYF.

This clonotype was seen repeatedly, ten times or more. This chain joins TRBV7-2 and TRBJ2-1; D not certain. This CDR3 comprises 16 residues. The V end was cut by 5 bases, the J end by 6 bases, with 20 bases between. The germline V gene encodes CDR1 SGHTA and CDR2 FQGNSA. The CDR3, as DNA: TGTGCCAGCAGCCCCCGTAGAAGCGCCCGAGGCAATGAGCAGTTCTTC. This sequence encodes CASSPRRSARGNEQFF.

The chain employs TRBV19 and TRBJ1-3; D is possibly TRBD1 (5 bases). The CDR3 is made up of 15 amino acids. CDR1 LNHDA and CDR2 SQIVND come from the germline V gene (reference sequence). Trimming left V 6 bases short and J 3 bases short, with 15 bases between. CDR3 DNA: TGTGCCAGTAGCCAGAGGAGGGGTGGTGGAAACACCATATATTTT. Translating it yields CASSQRRGGGNTIYF.

This clonotype was picked up many times. The chain has TRBV12-3 or TRBV12-4 and TRBJ2-7; tentatively, D is TRBD1 (6 bases). V was cut by 4 bases and J by 6 bases, with 13 bases left in between. The CDR3 is made up of 13 amino acids. CDR3 sequence (DNA): TGTGCCAGCAGTTCCTCACAGGGTATCGAGCAGTACTTC. It yields the protein CASSSSQGIEQYF.

This clonotype was counted only a few times. The rearrangement uses TRBV2 and TRBJ2-3; 7 bases are a match to TRBD2. The CDR3 length is 13 residues. Germline assignment: CDR1 SNHLY and CDR2 FYNNEI. The ends lost 6 bases at V and 6 bases at J; junction bases unmatched: 6. The CDR3 sequence: CASRSGAGDTQYF. The CDR3 DNA sequence: TGTGCCAGCAGGAGCGGGGCCGGGGATACGCAGTATTTT.

This clonotype came up many times. The V and J genes are TRBV2 and TRBJ2-2; D unclear. V shed 7 bases and J shed 5 bases, with 14 bases lying between them. The germline V gene encodes CDR1 SNHLY and CDR2 FYNNEI. CDR3 length: 14 amino acids. The CDR3 sequence: CASNGRVWTGELFF. The CDR3 nucleotides read TGTGCCAGCAACGGACGGGTGTGGACCGGGGAGCTGTTTTTT.